The 20 T cell receptor beta chains below were found in one sample sequenced in a study of low-dose radiotherapy and immunotherapy resistance in tumors. Alpha- and beta-chain coverage of first-strand cDNA came from TRAV- and TRBV-specific primers. A constant-region primer paired with the V-primer adapter amplified TCRs over about 20 PCR cycles. TCRdb ran MiXCR on the reads and lists one entry per CDR3 protein. The repertoire includes about 91,000 distinct CDR3 sequences, less than 25% of them detected once, and roughly 13% sits in the top ten. Time point in this sample: after trial treatment. This sample's treatment: LDRT plus nivolumab, ipilimumab, low-dose cyclophosphamide and aspirin (RACIN trial). Material: PBMCs, obtained after low-dose radiotherapy plus immunotherapy. The receptors stem from a female donor with ovarian cancer.

This clonotype occurred many times. The CDR3 protein is CASSPPGTGVNTDTQYF. The CDR3 DNA sequence: TGTGCCAGCTCACCACCCGGGACAGGGGTCAACACAGATACGCAGTATTTT. The rearrangement uses TRBV18 and TRBJ2-3, with 10 bases aligning to TRBD1. This CDR3 contains 17 residues. Germline V CDR1 and CDR2: KGHSH, LQKENI. The ends lost 0 bases at V and 2 bases at J; junction bases unmatched: 5.

This clonotype was counted ten times or more. V is TRBV28 and J is TRBJ1-2; D not certain. Germline CDR1 is MDHEN and CDR2 is SYDVKM. V lost 1 base and J lost 1, with 7 bases in between. The CDR3 length is 14 residues. The CDR3 region has the DNA TGTGCCAGCAGTTTATTCCTGGGTAACTATGGCTACACCTTC. It specifies CASSLFLGNYGYTF.

The V call is TRBV6-2 or TRBV6-3, the J call TRBJ2-7, with D perhaps TRBD1 or TRBD2 (5 bases each). The germline CDR1 and CDR2 sequences are MNHEY and SVGEGT. The CDR3 sequence is 14 residues long. V dropped 5 bases and J dropped 4 bases, with 15 bases sitting between them. DNA of the CDR3: TGTGCCAGCAGTGTTCCGGGACCAGGGTACGAGCAGTACTTC. The encoded protein is CASSVPGPGYEQYF.

This clonotype was counted ten times or more. V gene TRBV19 combines with J gene TRBJ2-7, with D possibly matching TRBD1 (6 bases). The CDR3 length is 13 residues. V was pared by 8 bases and J by 4 bases, with 15 bases between. Germline CDR1 and CDR2: LNHDA and SQIVND (reference sequence). CDR3 sequence (DNA): TGTGCCAGTGTCCCGCAGGGGAGATACGAGCAGTACTTC. Its protein is CASVPQGRYEQYF.

This clonotype was seen many times. The genes are TRBV12-3 or TRBV12-4 and TRBJ1-6, with D hard to call. The V end lost 0 bases, the J end lost 4 bases, and 7 bases lay between the germline ends. The CDR3 spans 15 residues. This CDR3 reads CASSLAGRYNSPLHF. The DNA for the CDR3 is TGTGCCAGCAGTTTAGCTGGCAGATATAATTCACCCCTCCACTTT.

This clonotype was seen just once. V gene TRBV19 combines with J gene TRBJ1-1, with 7 nucleotides matching TRBD1. The germline gives CDR1 LNHDA, CDR2 SQIVND (reference sequence). There are 12 residues in the CDR3. V lost 5 bases and J lost 10; bases outside the gene matches: 7. The CDR3 DNA sequence: TGTGCCAGTAGTTCACGGAGGGGGCTAGCTTTCTTT. This encodes CASSSRRGLAFF.

At least ten counts were recorded for this clonotype. This chain uses TRBV4-3 with TRBJ2-7; the match to TRBD2 covers 12 bases. V lost 2 bases and J lost 3; bases outside the gene matches: 2. CDR1 is LGHNA and CDR2 is YSLEER in the germline V gene. This CDR3 is 15 amino acids long. The CDR3 DNA follows: TGCGCCAGCAGCCAAAGACTAGCGGGAGACTACGAGCAGTACTTC. It encodes CASSQRLAGDYEQYF.

This clonotype came up a few times. In DNA form, the CDR3 reads TGTGCCAGCAGCCAAGCGCTAGATACGCAGTATTTT. Translation gives CASSQALDTQYF. The chain couples TRBV3-1 to TRBJ2-3; D unresolved. The V gene's germline CDR1 is LGHDT and CDR2 YNNKEL (reference sequence). The V gene lost 1 base and the J gene lost 5 bases, with 4 bases spanning the gap. This CDR3 has 12 amino acids.

This sequence joins TRBV4-3 and TRBJ2-7; D unclear. This CDR3 is built from 14 residues. Germline V gene lookup returns CDR1 LGHNA and CDR2 YSLEER. Trimming left V 0 bases short and J 1 base short, with 7 bases between. The CDR3 loop reads CASSQDAGSYEQYF. In DNA, the CDR3 is TGCGCCAGCAGCCAAGATGCAGGTTCCTACGAGCAGTACTTC.

This clonotype came up many times. This chain connects TRBV5-4 to TRBJ2-5, with a possible D match to TRBD1 (5 bases). V was shortened by 0 bases and J by 5 bases, with 11 bases between the two germline ends. Germline-derived CDR1 and CDR2 are SGHNT and YYREEE (reference sequence). The CDR3 extends over 14 amino acids. CDR3 DNA sequence: TGTGCCAGCAGCTTGGTGGGGCAGCAGGAGACCCAGTACTTC. Translated: CASSLVGQQETQYF. The full variable domain, in which reference TRBV5-4 and TRBJ2-5 provide the parts outside the CDR3, is ETGVTQSPTHLIKTRGQQVTLRCSSQSGHNTVSWYQQALGQGPQFIFQYYREEENGRGNFPPRFSGLQFPNYSSELNVNALELDDSALYLCASSLVGQQETQYFGPGTRLLVL.

This clonotype was observed many times. The chain is built from TRBV12-3 or TRBV12-4 and TRBJ2-7, with a tentative D call TRBD1 (6 bases). Between the trimmed V and J ends, which lost 4 bases and 0 bases, there was a span of 13 bases. This CDR3 spans 15 amino acids. CDR3 sequence reads: CASSSRDIYSYEQYF. In nucleotides, the CDR3 is TGTGCCAGCAGTTCTAGGGACATCTACTCCTACGAGCAGTACTTC.

Many counts were recorded for this clonotype. This CDR3 reads CAWTLLGTTYEQYF. CDR3 DNA: TGTGCCTGGACCCTACTAGGAACGACCTACGAGCAGTACTTC. V and J are TRBV30 and TRBJ2-7, with TRBD2 as a possible D gene (5 bases). Trimming pared 4 bases from V and 2 bases from J, leaving 15 bases between. The CDR3 is made up of 14 amino acids. From germline, CDR1 is GTSNPN and CDR2 SVGIG (reference sequence).

This clonotype was picked up many times. The genes are TRBV29-1 and TRBJ2-3, with D perhaps matching TRBD2 (5 bases). Germline V gives CDR1 SQVTM, CDR2 ANQGSEA. V shed 3 bases and J shed 3 bases, with 10 bases lying between them. CDR3 length: 13 amino acids. The CDR3 region has the DNA TGCAGCGTTGACGGCCGGGGTACAGATACGCAGTATTTT. It is translated as CSVDGRGTDTQYF.

V and J are TRBV7-8 and TRBJ2-2; possible D gene TRBD1, 5 bases. Trimming left V 5 bases short and J 5 bases short, with 9 bases between. This CDR3 has 13 amino acids. Germline loops: CDR1 SGHVS, CDR2 FQNEAQ. The CDR3 loop reads CASSADNTGELFF. In DNA form, the CDR3 reads TGTGCCAGCAGCGCGGACAATACCGGGGAGCTGTTTTTT.

In this sample, this clonotype turned up many times. This rearrangement joins TRBV7-9 to TRBJ2-5, with a tentative D call TRBD1 (5 bases). Germline CDR1 SEHNR, CDR2 FQNEAQ (reference sequence). The CDR3 contains 15 residues. Trimming removed 5 bases at V and 1 base at J, with 14 bases between. The DNA of the CDR3 is TGTGCCAGCAGCCCGATAGTAGGGGCCCAAGAGACCCAGTACTTC. It codes for CASSPIVGAQETQYF.

This clonotype is medium-sized (0.01 to 0.1%) in the sample. A junction end diverges from the germline sequence, so it may reflect a read error. CDR3 residues: CASSLSVEQYF. The CDR3 coding sequence is TGTGCCAGCAGCTTGTCTGTCGAGCAGTACTTC. The V gene is TRBV5-1, the J gene TRBJ2-7, with D uncertain. The V gene's germline CDR1 is SGHRS and CDR2 YFSETQ. The CDR3 has 11 amino acids.

This clonotype appeared many times. A junction end diverges from the germline sequence, so it may reflect a read error. This sequence joins TRBV6-2 or TRBV6-3 and TRBJ2-7, with D perhaps assigned TRBD1 or TRBD2 (5 bases each). The CDR3 is 14 residues long. Germline values: CDR1 MNHEY, CDR2 SVGEGT. The CDR3 coding sequence is TGTGCCAGCAGGGGTCCGGGACGCTCCTCCGAGCAGTACTTC. It specifies CASRGPGRSSEQYF.

This clonotype was found many times. The chain has TRBV6-2 or TRBV6-3 and TRBJ2-7, with 8 bases lining up with TRBD2. The CDR3 extends over 13 amino acids. Per germline, CDR1 MNHEY and CDR2 SVGEGT. The V gene end was trimmed by 6 bases and the J gene end by 2 bases; junction bases not matched to a gene: 3. CDR3 residues: CASRLGRAYEQYF. As DNA, the CDR3 is TGTGCCAGCAGACTCGGGAGGGCCTACGAGCAGTACTTC.

This clonotype was detected ten times or more. The chain has TRBV20-1 and TRBJ2-5, with 10 bases matching TRBD2. The CDR3 covers 15 residues. Germline V CDR1 and CDR2: DFQATT, SNEGSKA (reference sequence). V was clipped by 0 bases and J by 2 bases; unmatched bases: 3. The CDR3 DNA sequence: TGCAGTGCTAGAGAAGGACTAGCGGTTCAAGAGACCCAGTACTTC. Its translation: CSAREGLAVQETQYF.

V gene TRBV19 combines with J gene TRBJ2-6; D gene ambiguous. The germline V and J ends were trimmed by 3 bases and 2 bases, with 11 bases remaining between them. Germline V CDR1 and CDR2: LNHDA, SQIVND (reference sequence). The CDR3 is made up of 16 amino acids. The CDR3 is CASSMVRTPGANVLTF. CDR3 DNA: TGTGCCAGTAGTATGGTACGAACTCCTGGGGCCAACGTCCTGACTTTC.